This section outlines one TCR beta chain sequence together with its context. The CDR3 has 13 residues. The germline V gene encodes CDR1 SGHDN and CDR2 FVKESK. The V end was cut by 1 base, the J end by 7 bases, with 8 bases between. Tumor tissue was taken before any definitive surgery or chemotherapy was given. The sample comes from a study of high-grade serous ovarian cancer treatment subgroups. Some clones are missing from TCRdb's copy, which holds only in-frame ones; the method was immunoSEQ multiplex PCR. The sample contains 10,000 to 12,000 clones, roughly four fifths of which appear only once. The chain has TRBV14 and TRBJ2-1, with D unclear. The sample consisted of tumor tissue. This receptor was taken from a human donor with high-grade serous ovarian cancer. CDR3 coding DNA: TGTGCCAGCAGCCAAGGCTCCTTTAATGAGCAGTTCTTC. Its translation: CASSQGSFNEQFF.